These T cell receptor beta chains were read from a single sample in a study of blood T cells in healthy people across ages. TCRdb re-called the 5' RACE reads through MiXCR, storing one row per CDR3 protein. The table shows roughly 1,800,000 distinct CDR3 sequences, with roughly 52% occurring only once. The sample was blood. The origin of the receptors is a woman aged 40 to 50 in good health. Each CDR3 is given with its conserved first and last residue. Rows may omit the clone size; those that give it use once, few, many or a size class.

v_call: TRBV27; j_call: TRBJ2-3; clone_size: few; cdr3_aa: CASTTIGGLRDTQYF
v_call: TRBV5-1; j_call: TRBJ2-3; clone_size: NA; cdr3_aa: CASSLEWQGPRDTQYF
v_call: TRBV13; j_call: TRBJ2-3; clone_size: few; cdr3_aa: CASSPQTGTSGDAGTDTQYF
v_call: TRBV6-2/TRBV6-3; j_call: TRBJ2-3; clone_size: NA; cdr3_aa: CASSYVEQGTSASTDTQYF
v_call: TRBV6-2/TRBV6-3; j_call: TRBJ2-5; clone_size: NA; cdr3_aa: CASSDQGLAEETQYF
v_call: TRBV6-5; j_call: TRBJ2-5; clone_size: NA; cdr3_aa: CASSTPTGSRTQYF
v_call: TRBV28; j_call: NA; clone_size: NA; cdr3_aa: CASSVSDGYEQYF
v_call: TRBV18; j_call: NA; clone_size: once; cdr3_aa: CASSPLVGEAETQYF
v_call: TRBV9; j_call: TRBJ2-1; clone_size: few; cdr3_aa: CATAGGTHANEQFF
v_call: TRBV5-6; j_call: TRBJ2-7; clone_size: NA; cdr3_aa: CASSLPQHTYEQYF
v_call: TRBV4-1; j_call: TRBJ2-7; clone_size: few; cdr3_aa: CASSQDTPGPAFPEQYF
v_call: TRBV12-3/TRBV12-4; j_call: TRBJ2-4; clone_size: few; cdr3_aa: CASSLASRVRLAKNIQYF
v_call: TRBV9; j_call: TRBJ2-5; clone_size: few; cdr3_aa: CASSGAGDSETQYF
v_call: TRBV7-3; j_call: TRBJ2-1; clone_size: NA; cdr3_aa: CASSSGVGETQFF
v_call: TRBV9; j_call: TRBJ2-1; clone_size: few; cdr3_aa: CASSVAGDYNEQFF
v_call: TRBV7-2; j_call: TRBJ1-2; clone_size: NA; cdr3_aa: CASSRAGLPLSGYTF
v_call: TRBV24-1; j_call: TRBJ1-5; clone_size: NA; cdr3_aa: CATSGQGAEPQHF
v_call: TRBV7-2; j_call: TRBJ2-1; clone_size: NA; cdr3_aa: CASSLAGVGLDEQFF
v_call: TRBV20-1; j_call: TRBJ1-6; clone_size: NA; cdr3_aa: CSARGLDNSPLHF
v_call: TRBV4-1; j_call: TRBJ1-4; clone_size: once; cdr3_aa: CASSVFGSAPNEKLFF
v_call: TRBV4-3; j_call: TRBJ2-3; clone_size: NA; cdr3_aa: CASSQDWNPSPQYF
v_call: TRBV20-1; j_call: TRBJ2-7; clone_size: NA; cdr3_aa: CSALNRVAGFDEQYF
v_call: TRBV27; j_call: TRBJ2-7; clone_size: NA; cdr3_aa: CASSPGQGPPSEQYF
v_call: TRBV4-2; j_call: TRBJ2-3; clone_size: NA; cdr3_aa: CASSQDYGTSGGATTDTQYF
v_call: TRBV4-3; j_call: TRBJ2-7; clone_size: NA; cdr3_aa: CASSHRTSGGYSYEQYF
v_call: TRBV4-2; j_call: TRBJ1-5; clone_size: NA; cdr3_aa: CASSQDFNGLSSQPQHF
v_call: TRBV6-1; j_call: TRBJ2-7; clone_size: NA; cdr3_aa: CASRQAGTSGPASSYEQYF
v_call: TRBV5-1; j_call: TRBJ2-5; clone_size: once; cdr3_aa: CASSATGKARYQETQYF
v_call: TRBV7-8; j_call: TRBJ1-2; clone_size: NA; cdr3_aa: CASSLLVGNYGYTF
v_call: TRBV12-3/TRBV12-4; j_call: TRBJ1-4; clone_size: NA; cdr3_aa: CASSLLGAGGEKLFF
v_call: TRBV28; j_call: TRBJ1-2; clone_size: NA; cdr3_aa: CASSTRGGGANYGYTF
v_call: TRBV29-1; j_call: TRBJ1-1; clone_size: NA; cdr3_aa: CSVVQGYTEAFF
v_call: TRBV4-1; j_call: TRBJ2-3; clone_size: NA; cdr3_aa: CASSQDLRGVSTDTQYF
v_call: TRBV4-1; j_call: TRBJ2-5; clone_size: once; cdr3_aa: CASSSREAGRGETQYF
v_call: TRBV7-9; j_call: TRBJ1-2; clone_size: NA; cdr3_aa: CASSRATGGVYGYTF
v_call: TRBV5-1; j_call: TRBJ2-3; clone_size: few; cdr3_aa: CASSLAGISTDTQYF
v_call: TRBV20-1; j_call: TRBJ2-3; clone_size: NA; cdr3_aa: CSAPLLSRTDTQYF
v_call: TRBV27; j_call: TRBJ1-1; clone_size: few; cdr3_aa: CASSRSPPFVGRGNTEAFF
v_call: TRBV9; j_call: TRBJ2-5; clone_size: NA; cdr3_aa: CASSVGRKKAYERYF
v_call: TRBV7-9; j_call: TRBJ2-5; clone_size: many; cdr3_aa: CASSLVQGGETQYF
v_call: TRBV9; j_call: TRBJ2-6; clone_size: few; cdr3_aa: CASSGRQGTGANVLTF
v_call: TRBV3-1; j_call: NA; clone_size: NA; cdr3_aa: CASSAGRAGTYEQYF
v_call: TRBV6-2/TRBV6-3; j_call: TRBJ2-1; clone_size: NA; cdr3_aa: CASSEPGLGGKNEQFF
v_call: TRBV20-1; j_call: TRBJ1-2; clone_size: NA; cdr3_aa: CSAPDLGTGRGYTF
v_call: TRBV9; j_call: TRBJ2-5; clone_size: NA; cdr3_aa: CASSAMTSIQETQYF
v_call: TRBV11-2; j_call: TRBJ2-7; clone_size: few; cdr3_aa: CASSLAGTPIKQYF
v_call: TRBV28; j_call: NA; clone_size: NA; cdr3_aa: CASSRLLGQGGETQYF
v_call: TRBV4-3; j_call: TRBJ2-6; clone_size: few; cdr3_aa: CASSLLSGTFGANVLTF
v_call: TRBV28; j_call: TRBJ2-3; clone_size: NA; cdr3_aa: CSGTSKTDTQYF
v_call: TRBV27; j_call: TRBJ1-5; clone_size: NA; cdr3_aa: CASSLREGRQPQHF
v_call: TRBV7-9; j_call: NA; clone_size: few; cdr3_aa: CASSSPGQGKHARYEQYF
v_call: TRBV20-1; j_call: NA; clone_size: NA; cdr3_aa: CSASKPRQGSPSEQYF
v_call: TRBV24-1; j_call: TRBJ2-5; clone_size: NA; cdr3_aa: CATTQGLAGEQYF
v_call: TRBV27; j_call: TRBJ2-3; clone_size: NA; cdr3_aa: CASRPSGGTQYF
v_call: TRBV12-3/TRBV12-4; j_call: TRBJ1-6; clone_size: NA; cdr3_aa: CASSLASGMDSPLHF
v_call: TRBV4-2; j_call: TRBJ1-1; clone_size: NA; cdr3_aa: CASSQDTGGWGSNTEAFF
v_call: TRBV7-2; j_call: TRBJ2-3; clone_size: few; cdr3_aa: CASSLAGAGVSTDTQYF
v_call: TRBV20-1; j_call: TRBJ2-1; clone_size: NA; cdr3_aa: CSARVAGWANEQFF
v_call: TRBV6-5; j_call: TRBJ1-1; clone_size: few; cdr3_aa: CASSQDSGLNTEAFF